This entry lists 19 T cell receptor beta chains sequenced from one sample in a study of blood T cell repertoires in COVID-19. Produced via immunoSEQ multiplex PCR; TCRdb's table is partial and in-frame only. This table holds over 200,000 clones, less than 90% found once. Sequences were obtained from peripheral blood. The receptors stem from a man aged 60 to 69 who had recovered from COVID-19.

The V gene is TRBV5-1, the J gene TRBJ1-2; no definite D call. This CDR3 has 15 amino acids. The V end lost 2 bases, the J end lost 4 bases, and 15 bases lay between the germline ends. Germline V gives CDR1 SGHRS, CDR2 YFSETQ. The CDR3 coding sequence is TGCGCCAGCAGCTTATTCGCAGATGACTCCTATGGCTACACCTTC. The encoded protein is CASSLFADDSYGYTF. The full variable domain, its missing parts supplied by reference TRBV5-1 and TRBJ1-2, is KAGVTQTPRYLIKTRGQQVTLSCSPISGHRSVSWYQQTPGQGLQFLFEYFSETQRNKGNFPGRFSGRQFSNSRSEMNVSTLELGDSALYLCASSLFADDSYGYTFGSGTRLTVV.

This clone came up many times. The CDR3 spells CASSDAGFYEQYF. The CDR3 bases are TGTGCCAGCAGTGACGCAGGATTCTACGAGCAGTACTTC. The genes are TRBV2 and TRBJ2-7; D uncertain. Germline V gene lookup returns CDR1 SNHLY and CDR2 FYNNEI. The CDR3 spans 13 residues. Trimming stripped 3 bases from V and 3 bases from J, with 9 bases between.

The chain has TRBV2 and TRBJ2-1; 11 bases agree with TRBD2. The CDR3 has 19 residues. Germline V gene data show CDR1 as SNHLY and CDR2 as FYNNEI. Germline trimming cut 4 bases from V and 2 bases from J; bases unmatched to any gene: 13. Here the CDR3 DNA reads TGTGCCAGCAGTGCACCCCGAACTCTAGCGGGGGGCCCCTACAATGAGCAGTTCTTC. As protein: CASSAPRTLAGGPYNEQFF.

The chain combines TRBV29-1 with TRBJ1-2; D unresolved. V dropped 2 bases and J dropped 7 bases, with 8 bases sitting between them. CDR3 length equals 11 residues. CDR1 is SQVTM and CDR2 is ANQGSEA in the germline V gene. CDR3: CSVESGVGYTF. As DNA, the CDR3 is TGCAGCGTTGAATCCGGGGTTGGCTACACCTTC. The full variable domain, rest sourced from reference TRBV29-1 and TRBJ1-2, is SAVISQKPSRDICQRGTSLTIQCQVDSQVTMMFWYRQQPGQSLTLIATANQGSEATYESGFVIDKFPISRPNLTFSTLTVSNMSPEDSSIYLCSVESGVGYTFGSGTRLTVV.

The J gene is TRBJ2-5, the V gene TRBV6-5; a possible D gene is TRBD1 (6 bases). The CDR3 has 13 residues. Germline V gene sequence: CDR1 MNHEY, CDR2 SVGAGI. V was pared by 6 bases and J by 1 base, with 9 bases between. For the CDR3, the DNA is TGTGCCAGCAGGGACAGTTTCCAAGAGACCCAGTACTTC. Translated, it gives CASRDSFQETQYF.

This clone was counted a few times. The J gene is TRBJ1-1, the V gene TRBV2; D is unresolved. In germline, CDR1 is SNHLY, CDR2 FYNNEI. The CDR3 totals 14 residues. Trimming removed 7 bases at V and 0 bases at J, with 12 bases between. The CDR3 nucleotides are TGTGCCAGCAAAGCGGGGTTTATGAACACTGAAGCTTTCTTT. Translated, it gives CASKAGFMNTEAFF.

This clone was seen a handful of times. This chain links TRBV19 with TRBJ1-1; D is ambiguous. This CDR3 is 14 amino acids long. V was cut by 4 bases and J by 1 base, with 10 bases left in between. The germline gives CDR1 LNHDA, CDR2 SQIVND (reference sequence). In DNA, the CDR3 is TGTGCCAGTAGTAGAGACACATCGAACACTGAAGCTTTCTTT. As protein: CASSRDTSNTEAFF. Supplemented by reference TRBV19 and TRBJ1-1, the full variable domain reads DGGITQSPKYLFRKEGQNVTLSCEQNLNHDAMYWYRQDPGQGLRLIYYSQIVNDFQKGDIAEGYSVSREKKESFPLTVTSAQKNPTAFYLCASSRDTSNTEAFFGQGTRLTVV.

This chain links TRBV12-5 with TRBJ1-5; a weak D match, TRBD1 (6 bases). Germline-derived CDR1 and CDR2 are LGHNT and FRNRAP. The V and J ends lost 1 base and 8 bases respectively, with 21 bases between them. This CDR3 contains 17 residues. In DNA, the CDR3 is TGTGCTAGTGGTTTGGCCCCTGGGGGGGCCCATAGGGAGCCCCAGCATTTT. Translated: CASGLAPGGAHREPQHF.

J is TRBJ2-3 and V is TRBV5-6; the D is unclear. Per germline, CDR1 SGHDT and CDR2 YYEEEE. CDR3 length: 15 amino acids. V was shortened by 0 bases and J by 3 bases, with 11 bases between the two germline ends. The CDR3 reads CASSLGFGWTDTQYF. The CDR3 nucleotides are TGTGCCAGCAGCTTGGGTTTCGGGTGGACAGATACGCAGTATTTT.

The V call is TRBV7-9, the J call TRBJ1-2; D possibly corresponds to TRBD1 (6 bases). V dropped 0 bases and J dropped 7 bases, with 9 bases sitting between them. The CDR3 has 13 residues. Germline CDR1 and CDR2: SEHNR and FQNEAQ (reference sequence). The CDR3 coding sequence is TGTGCCAGCAGCTTAGCGCTAGGGGGTGGCTACACCTTC. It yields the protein CASSLALGGGYTF.

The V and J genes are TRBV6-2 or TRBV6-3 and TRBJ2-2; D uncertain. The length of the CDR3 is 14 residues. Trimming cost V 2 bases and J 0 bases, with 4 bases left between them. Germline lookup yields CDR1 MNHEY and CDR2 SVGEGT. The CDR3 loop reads CASSYLANTGELFF. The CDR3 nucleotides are TGTGCCAGCAGTTACCTAGCGAACACCGGGGAGCTGTTTTTT.

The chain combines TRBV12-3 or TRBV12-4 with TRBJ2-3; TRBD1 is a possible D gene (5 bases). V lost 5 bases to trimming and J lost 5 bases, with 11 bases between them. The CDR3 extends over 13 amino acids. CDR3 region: CASSTRAGDTQYF. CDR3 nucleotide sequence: TGTGCCAGCAGTACCAGGGCTGGAGATACGCAGTATTTT.

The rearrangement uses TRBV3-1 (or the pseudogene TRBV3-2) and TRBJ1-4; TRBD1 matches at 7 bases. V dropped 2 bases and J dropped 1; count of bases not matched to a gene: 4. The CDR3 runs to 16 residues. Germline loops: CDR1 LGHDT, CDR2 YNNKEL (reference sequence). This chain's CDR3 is CASSQRYRGTNEKLFF. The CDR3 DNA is TGTGCCAGCAGCCAAAGGTACAGGGGAACTAATGAAAAACTGTTTTTT.

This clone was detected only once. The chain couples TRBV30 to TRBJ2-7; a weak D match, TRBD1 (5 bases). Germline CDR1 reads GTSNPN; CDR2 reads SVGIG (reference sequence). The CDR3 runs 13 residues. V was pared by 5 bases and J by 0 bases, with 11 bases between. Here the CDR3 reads CAWDSLNSYEQYF. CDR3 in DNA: TGTGCCTGGGACAGCCTTAACTCCTACGAGCAGTACTTC.

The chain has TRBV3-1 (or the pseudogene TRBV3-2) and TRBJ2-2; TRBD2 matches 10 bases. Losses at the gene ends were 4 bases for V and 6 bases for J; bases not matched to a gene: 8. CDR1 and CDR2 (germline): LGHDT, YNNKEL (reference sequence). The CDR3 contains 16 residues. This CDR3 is CASSPGLAGGPGELFF. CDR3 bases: TGTGCCAGCAGCCCGGGATTAGCGGGGGGACCCGGGGAGCTGTTTTTT.

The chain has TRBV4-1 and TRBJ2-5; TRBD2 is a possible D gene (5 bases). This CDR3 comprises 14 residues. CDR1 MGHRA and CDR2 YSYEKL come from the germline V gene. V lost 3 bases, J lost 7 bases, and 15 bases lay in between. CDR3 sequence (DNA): TGCGCCAGCAGCCACCCACTAGTGGTTGGGACCCAGTACTTC. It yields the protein CASSHPLVVGTQYF.

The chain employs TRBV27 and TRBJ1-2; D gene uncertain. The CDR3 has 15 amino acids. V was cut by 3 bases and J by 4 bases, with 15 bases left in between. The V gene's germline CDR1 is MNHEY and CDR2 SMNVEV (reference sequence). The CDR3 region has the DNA TGTGCCAGCAGTTTTAGGAAAGGGAGTGGCTATGGCTACACCTTC. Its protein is CASSFRKGSGYGYTF.

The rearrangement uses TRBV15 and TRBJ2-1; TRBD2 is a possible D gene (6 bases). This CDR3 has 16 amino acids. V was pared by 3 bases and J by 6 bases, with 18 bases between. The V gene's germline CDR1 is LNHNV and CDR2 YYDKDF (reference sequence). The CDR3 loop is CATSRGLTVGGNEQFF. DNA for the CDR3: TGTGCCACCAGCAGGGGTCTGACGGTGGGGGGCAATGAGCAGTTCTTC.

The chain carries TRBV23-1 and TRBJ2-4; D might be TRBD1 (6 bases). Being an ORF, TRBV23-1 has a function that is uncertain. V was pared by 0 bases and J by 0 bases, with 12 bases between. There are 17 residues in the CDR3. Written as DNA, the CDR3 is TGCGCCAGCAGTCAATCGAAAGGGGGTCCAGCCAAAAACATTCAGTACTTC. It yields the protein CASSQSKGGPAKNIQYF.